This TCR beta chain was documented in a study of shared clonotypes between healthy human individuals. CDR1 SGHTA and CDR2 FQGNSA come from the germline V gene. The V segment lost 5 bases and the J segment 6 bases; nucleotides outside the gene matches: 12. The CDR3 extends over 15 amino acids. Of note for this clone: No antigen is known for it.

Samples underwent the assay at deep level. The assay was immunoSEQ multiplex PCR, and TCRdb's table has in-frame clones only and misses some. The data contain around 2.5 million clones, approximately 93% of them singletons. Study-level findings and limits: It was observed that 4% to 6% of naive CD4 clonotypes were shared across a few donors. As a rule, naive subsets had a larger estimated richness than memory subsets.

The chain links TRBV7-2 to TRBJ2-7; 8 bases fit TRBD1. This sequence originates from a man between 18 and 35 years old in good health. Some clones in this sample may be carry-over from other donors' samples. Sequenced: naive CD4+ T cells from PBMCs. Subset defined: CD45RA+ positively selected. For the CDR3, the DNA is TGTGCCAGCAGCCCGGCGAGCAGGGGGCCGGGCGAGCAGTACTTC. Translation: CASSPASRGPGEQYF.